The T cell receptor (beta chain) under discussion was sequenced for a study of cytomegalovirus exposure and HLA in healthy donors (dated by TCRdb to between 2016 and 2019). Background on the whole study: An earlier analysis of 587 of the donors reported about 280 Gb of sequence data and 117 million unique TCR beta sequences obtained from about 179 million T cells. Rather than drawing on any new phenotypic data, the later analysis identified candidate immune exposures from TCR beta sequences and the way those sequences occurred across donors. Genome-wide SNP genotypes for about 60% of the 666 donors were used in a later genetic analysis, which treated that subset as a discovery cohort. Typing coverage varied by locus: roughly 620-640 donors for A, B, C, DRB1 and DQB1; about 520 for DQA1; around 610 for DPA1; roughly 450 for DPB1. HLA typing included class I and class II loci at four-digit resolution. The study profiled the T cell repertoires of hundreds of subjects by immunosequencing and related them to cytomegalovirus serostatus. In a later analysis, previously published TCR beta repertoires from several hundred donors were re-analyzed and high-resolution HLA genotyping was added so that TCR occurrence patterns could be studied. Donor age, sex, ethnicity and CMV serostatus were compiled alongside the repertoire data. Approximately 300 gigabases of sequencing data and 70 million to 95 million unique TCR sequences made up an early release that covered approximately 650 HLA-typed donors. Of the 398 genotyped donors, roughly 80% fell in the genetic ancestry cluster associated with self-reported Caucasian donors. Roughly 5 DR-DQ haplotypes were handled as single units for association and clustering because linkage in the cohort was strong. To predict cytomegalovirus infection status, the study combined high-throughput TCR immunosequencing, statistical association of individual TCRs with disease status, and machine learning. Along with the approximately 600-subject first cohort, a separate validation cohort of over a hundred different subjects was used. Among about 360 genotyped donors of the cohort, an average of around 240,000 unique TCR beta nucleotide sequences were sequenced per donor, around 20% of them non-productive. The study was designed to test whether signatures of past pathogen exposure could be identified by cataloging public T cell receptors. In an earlier analysis of 587 of the donors, high-throughput TCR beta sequencing was used to judge whether each TCR beta V gene segment behaved as functional or pseudogenic. All discovery cohort repertoires had been generated using a single sequencing platform.

The library was obtained by the immunoSEQ multiplex PCR assay. For the multiplex PCR, a mixture combining 60 forward primers for TCR Vbeta segments and 13 reverse primers for TCR Jbeta segments was used. Amplification of the CDR3 region of rearranged TCR beta genes was performed with a multiplex PCR assay on genomic DNA. The Illumina HiSeq System was used to sequence the amplified TCR beta libraries as 87-base-pair reads. In the paper's pipeline: In a later analysis, 80 million or so unique TCR beta chains were counted across the 500 to 850 repertoires, and about 10 million of these chains were shared by at least two donors. To remove PCR and sequencing errors, raw reads were error-corrected and collapsed into unique sequences using a nearest-neighbor algorithm that merged closely related sequences. V, D and J gene segments were assigned by aligning CDR3 sequences to IMGT reference sequences. Each retained sequence needed at least a six-nucleotide match to both a V gene segment and a J gene segment. A rearrangement was called productive if the CDR3 had no stop codons and remained in frame with V and J, and every other rearrangement was called non-productive. CDR3 was defined according to IMGT convention as the region running from the second conserved V-encoded cysteine to the conserved J-encoded phenylalanine. In an earlier analysis of more than 550 of the donors, sequences lacking an unambiguous match to a single V gene segment were excluded. In an earlier analysis of 450 to 700 of the donors, V segments were called functional above 56.7% productive rearrangements and were called segregating when the between-donor standard deviation exceeded 5%. A statistical classification framework was built for diagnosing cytomegalovirus status from the catalog of TCR beta chain sequences. In a later analysis, TCR nucleotide sequences were compared against IMGT/GENE-DB human TR gene sequences so that V and J genes could be assigned. A later analysis assigned CDR3 sequences and most-parsimonious VDJ recombination scenarios with the TCRdist pipeline. In a later analysis, every TCR beta chain was defined by the combination of its CDR3 amino acid sequence and its V-gene family, and reads without a unique V-gene family were dropped. A later analysis removed 550 to 650 highly shared, low-generation-probability nucleotide sequences to deal with suspected cross-contamination and a sequencing artifact. A later analysis calculated a clonal expansion index for each public chain from normalized within-repertoire ranks of inferred template counts. Generation probabilities in a later analysis came from a VDJ recombination model fitted to out-of-frame rearrangements, and those results were checked against IGoR. A later analysis scored TCR-TCR, TCR-HLA and TCR-CMV co-occurrence with hypergeometric tests, applying a repertoire-size bias correction to TCR pairs. False discovery rates were estimated in a later analysis by permuting HLA or CMV assignments 20 times. A later analysis grouped co-occurring TCRs with DBSCAN, adding TCRdist sequence similarity when clustering within HLA-allele-positive subsets. For co-occurrence clustering, repertoires with fewer than 30,000 or more than 120,000 public chains were excluded, along with roughly 5 repertoires with anomalous nucleotide sharing. As stored in TCRdb, this immuneACCESS dataset retains in-frame rearrangements with V and J assigned. A fraction of the clones does not appear; measured against another copy, unresolved V genes explain less than half of the discrepancy, and the remainder lacks a known reason. V, J and clone size derive from that table, while D and trimming were established from the DNA sequence. Recorded for this sample are under 150,000 clones; about 70% of them occurred a single time. Over 2% of the sample goes to the ten largest clones.

In total, roughly 670 healthy bone marrow donors made up the cohort. At the time of sampling, all cohort members were nominally healthy, though unrecorded immune exposures were likely present. The donor was CMV seropositive and was included in the group of 250 to 350 seropositive cohort members. A peripheral blood sample was collected from each donor, and TCR beta sequencing was performed on peripheral blood mononuclear cells. Genomic DNA extraction from the blood cell samples was performed with the Qiagen DNeasy Blood Extraction Kit. With regard to this clone: It has no known antigen specificity. One base away there is no much larger clone; base qualities are not given.

What the work shows at the level of the full study, not this receptor alone: The only immune exposure information available for the cohort was CMV serostatus. Correlated functional status among segregating V segments might be attributable to linkage disequilibrium, but an unknown experimental factor could not be ruled out. This cohort had only TCR beta chains sequenced, and the lack of alpha or paired-chain data limited which features could be detected. A later analysis reported that several top co-occurrence clusters appeared linked to parvovirus B19, influenza, CMV and Epstein-Barr virus. A total of fewer than 200 TCR beta chains were listed by the study as associated with cytomegalovirus. Sequencing depth was assumed to be roughly uniform across donors in the presence/absence analyses, though that assumption may not hold. According to a later genetic analysis, donors in an Asian-associated ancestry cluster had fewer N-insertions in productive TCRs than the approximately 690-donor mean. HLA typing was unavailable for some donors at each locus, so association tests used only the typed subset. In both the original and validation cohorts, the classifier was reported to diagnose cytomegalovirus status with high specificity and sensitivity. In a later analysis, around 15,000 TCR beta sequences were associated with specific HLA alleles at a false discovery rate of 0.05. In a later analysis, HLA-associated TCR beta chains showed more clonal expansion and lower generation probabilities than non-associated chains that were equally common. In an earlier analysis of about 600 of the donors, most TCR beta V segments appeared in productive rearrangements about 87% or about 30% of the time, broadly matching IMGT annotations. The 87-base-pair reads could not distinguish some IMGT-functional V segments, including TRBV6-2 and TRBV6-3, so those segments were excluded. A cluster of highly shared sequence variants was judged likely to represent a technical artifact of the sequencing pipeline. A later genetic analysis associated a missense DCLRE1C variant with V-gene and J-gene trimming of TCR beta chains, and an independent cohort replicated the association. A later analysis found that most CMV-associated TCR beta chains appeared HLA-restricted, with HLA associations seemingly driven largely by CMV exposure. A few of the identified cytomegalovirus-associated TCR beta chains were confirmed in vitro to be specific for cytomegalovirus antigens. The authors suggested that the approach could potentially be extended to other disease states and immunological phenotypes. When HLA alleles, especially DR and DQ, strongly co-occurred, TCR associations were difficult to assign to individual alleles. Over 15 rarely observed V segments, including chromosome 9 orphons, were excluded from the earlier analysis of a few hundred of the donors because counts were too low. In a later analysis, TCR association rates were found to vary across HLA loci, with the most associated TCRs seen for DRB1 alleles and the fewest for HLA-C alleles. A further reported finding was that TCR beta sequences accurately predicted the HLA-A and HLA-B alleles for most subjects in the first cohort. Across donors, most TCR sequences were observed very rarely, whereas some public TCRs were present in many individuals.

The CDR3 sequence holds 15 residues, the cysteine and phenylalanine included. The entry retains the CDR3 DNA only, 45 bases that are in frame from base 1. Trimming takes 4 bases off V and 5 bases off J; junction bases not matched to a gene: 11. In the germline V gene (reference sequence), CDR1 corresponds to PRHDT and CDR2 to FYEKMQ. Sequencing was performed on PBMCs. The sequence came from a woman in her sixties in good health and CMV-seropositive. The V and J genes are TRBV13 and TRBJ2-7, and 7 bases in between align with TRBD2. CDR3 sequence: CASSSWGGVNHEQYF. The DNA sequence is given as TGTGCCAGCAGCTCCTGGGGGGGGGTAAATCACGAGCAGTACTTC.